The 21 T cell receptor beta chains reported below all come from one sample, sequenced in a study of T cells in Graves' hyperthyroidism and ophthalmopathy. Amplified TCR beta CDR3 regions came from RNA transcripts. First-round RT-PCR targeting the TCR CDR3 was performed with the HTBI primer set. MiXCR, applied by TCRdb to the multiplex PCR reads, yields one record per CDR3 protein. Among approximately 380,000 distinct CDR3 sequences listed, about 14% were seen once. Sequencing was performed on blood. The receptor set was obtained from a man between 45 and 60 years old with Graves' ophthalmopathy.

The table lists this clonotype with many counts. The chain employs TRBV3-1 and TRBJ2-5, with 11 bases lining up with TRBD2. The CDR3 is 16 residues long. After removal of 4 bases from V and 2 bases from J, the junction contained 6 bases not matched to a gene. Per the germline V gene, CDR1 is LGHDT and CDR2 is YNNKEL (reference sequence). The CDR3 DNA reads TGTGCCAGCAGCCGCGCGGGACTAGCGGAACAAGAGACCCAGTACTTC. Translated, it gives CASSRAGLAEQETQYF.

This clonotype came up many times. The chain recombines TRBV30 with TRBJ1-1; maybe TRBD1 (5 bases). Germline CDR1 reads GTSNPN; CDR2 reads SVGIG (reference sequence). The germline V and J ends were trimmed by 3 bases and 4 bases, with 15 bases remaining between them. The CDR3 has 14 residues. The DNA of the CDR3 is TGTGCCTGGAGATGGGGCCCCGAGAGCACTGAAGCTTTCTTT. It yields the protein CAWRWGPESTEAFF. Filled out from reference TRBV30 and TRBJ1-1, the complete variable domain reads SQTIHQWPATLVQPVGSPLSLECTVEGTSNPNLYWYRQAAGRGLQLLFYSVGIGQISSEVPQNLSASRPQDRQFILSSKKLLLSDSGFYLCAWRWGPESTEAFFGQGTRLTVV.

This clonotype was observed at least ten times. The CDR3 DNA follows: TGTGCCAGCAGCTTACCAAGCGGGAGTCGGTCTACGCAGTATTTT. Amino acids: CASSLPSGSRSTQYF. V and J are TRBV7-2 and TRBJ2-3; 8 nucleotides line up with TRBD2. Germline V CDR1 and CDR2: SGHTA, FQGNSA. Losses at the gene ends were 2 bases for V and 8 bases for J; bases not matched to a gene: 9. The CDR3 totals 15 residues.

This chain links TRBV18 with TRBJ1-3; D remains unclear. Trimming removed 2 bases from V and 2 bases from J, with 16 bases in between. Germline-derived CDR1 and CDR2 are KGHSH and LQKENI. The CDR3 extends over 17 amino acids. The CDR3 nucleotides are TGTGCCAGCTCACCAACTCGATCGCGGCTAGCTGGAAACACCATATATTTT. Its protein is CASSPTRSRLAGNTIYF.

This clonotype was observed many times. V usage is TRBV25-1 and J usage is TRBJ2-1, with TRBD2 identical over 11 bases. With V trimmed by 3 bases and J by 5 bases, 6 bases remained unmatched. The length of the CDR3 is 16 residues. Looked up from germline, CDR1 is MGHDK and CDR2 is SYGVNS. The CDR3, as DNA: TGTGCCAGCAGTGACGAACTAGCGGGAGCCCACAATGAGCAGTTCTTC. Protein: CASSDELAGAHNEQFF.

Many counts were recorded for this clonotype. The chain uses TRBV7-9 and TRBJ1-1; a weak D match, TRBD1 (5 bases). Germline loops: CDR1 SEHNR, CDR2 FQNEAQ (reference sequence). The CDR3 contains 16 residues. Between the trimmed V and J ends, which lost 2 bases and 0 bases, there was a span of 13 bases. CDR3 DNA: TGTGCCAGCAGCTTAAGGAGGGGAGTCATGAACACTGAAGCTTTCTTT. Protein: CASSLRRGVMNTEAFF. Full variable domain (missing parts from reference TRBV7-9 and TRBJ1-1): DTGVSQNPRHKITKRGQNVTFRCDPISEHNRLYWYRQTLGQGPEFLTYFQNEAQLEKSRLLSDRFSAERPKGSFSTLEIQRTEQGDSAMYLCASSLRRGVMNTEAFFGQGTRLTVV.

This clonotype was found many times. The chain has TRBV20-1 and TRBJ2-5; 10 bases match TRBD2. Trimming cost V 3 bases and J 7 bases; bases outside gene matches: 5. The CDR3 length is 13 residues. The V gene's germline CDR1 is DFQATT and CDR2 SNEGSKA (reference sequence). The CDR3 here is CSARGTSVGTQYF. CDR3 bases: TGCAGTGCTAGGGGGACTAGCGTTGGGACCCAGTACTTC.

The chain has TRBV7-9 and TRBJ1-5; D possibly corresponds to TRBD1 (6 bases). Germline V CDR1 and CDR2: SEHNR, FQNEAQ (reference sequence). V lost 5 bases, J lost 3 bases, and 17 bases lay in between. The CDR3 is 16 residues long. CDR3 DNA: TGTGCCAGCAGCCCCCTTGGGACAAATATCAATCAGCCCCAGCATTTT. Amino acid sequence: CASSPLGTNINQPQHF. The full variable domain, with the rest looked up from reference TRBV7-9 and TRBJ1-5, is DTGVSQNPRHKITKRGQNVTFRCDPISEHNRLYWYRQTLGQGPEFLTYFQNEAQLEKSRLLSDRFSAERPKGSFSTLEIQRTEQGDSAMYLCASSPLGTNINQPQHFGDGTRLSIL.

This clonotype was seen ten or more times. The chain carries TRBV2 and TRBJ2-1, with D unclear. In germline, CDR1 is SNHLY, CDR2 FYNNEI. V was pared by 7 bases and J by 8 bases, with 12 bases between. The CDR3 covers 12 residues. CDR3 DNA sequence: TGTGCCAGCAAAGATGTACCCGATGAGCAGTTCTTC. Amino acid sequence: CASKDVPDEQFF.

This clonotype occurred many times. The rearrangement uses TRBV12-5 and TRBJ2-1; D may correspond to TRBD1 or TRBD2 (5 bases each). The CDR3 is made up of 12 amino acids. Per germline, CDR1 LGHNT and CDR2 FRNRAP. Trimming stripped 9 bases from V and 15 bases from J, with 21 bases between. The CDR3 loop is CASLEGHSGAFF. The CDR3 DNA sequence: TGTGCTAGCCTCGAGGGGCACAGCGGTGCGTTCTTC.

Many counts were recorded for this clonotype. The genes are TRBV20-1 and TRBJ2-1; no definite D call. V dropped 3 bases and J dropped 6 bases, with 6 bases sitting between them. This CDR3 has 11 amino acids. From germline, CDR1 is DFQATT and CDR2 SNEGSKA (reference sequence). CDR3: CSAREINEQFF. The CDR3 region has the DNA TGCAGTGCTAGGGAAATCAATGAGCAGTTCTTC.

This clonotype was recorded many times. The chain is built from TRBV30 and TRBJ2-7; D may be TRBD2 (5 bases). Per germline, CDR1 GTSNPN and CDR2 SVGIG (reference sequence). The germline V and J ends were trimmed by 2 bases and 7 bases, with 15 bases remaining between them. The CDR3 loop spans 13 amino acids. In nucleotides, the CDR3 is TGTGCCTGGAGTACCCCCGGGGTAGCGGAGCAGTACTTC. Its translation is CAWSTPGVAEQYF.

This clonotype occurred many times. V usage is TRBV29-1 and J usage is TRBJ2-5; D might be TRBD2 (5 bases). The CDR3 sequence is 13 residues long. V shed 6 bases and J shed 0 bases, with 11 bases lying between them. Germline assignment: CDR1 SQVTM and CDR2 ANQGSEA. CDR3 sequence (DNA): TGCAGCGTCCACAGAGGGTACCAAGAGACCCAGTACTTC. This gives the protein CSVHRGYQETQYF.

There are a few counts of this clonotype. This chain links TRBV10-3 with TRBJ2-1, with 8 bases aligning to TRBD2. V was pared by 1 base and J by 6 bases, with 5 bases of the junction left unmatched. CDR1 is ENHRY, CDR2 SYGVKD, per germline. CDR3 length: 15 residues. The CDR3 region is CAISELIAGINEQFF. CDR3 coding DNA: TGTGCCATCAGTGAGTTAATAGCGGGGATCAATGAGCAGTTCTTC.

The table lists this clonotype with many counts. The rearrangement joins TRBV30 to TRBJ1-6; 8 bases match TRBD1. This CDR3 is built from 16 residues. Germline V gene data show CDR1 as GTSNPN and CDR2 as SVGIG (reference sequence). Trimming removed 5 bases from V and 7 bases from J; junction bases left unmatched: 13. CDR3 region: CAWGTGTLLPNSPLHF. CDR3 coding DNA: TGTGCCTGGGGGACAGGCACCCTGCTCCCAAATTCACCCCTCCACTTT.

This clonotype was observed many times. The chain uses TRBV18 and TRBJ2-2, with 8 bases aligning to TRBD1. There are 16 residues in the CDR3. Germline CDR1 KGHSH, CDR2 LQKENI. With 1 base clipped from V and 2 bases from J, the junction kept 3 bases outside the gene matches. The CDR3 DNA reads TGTGCCAGCTCACCACGGACAGGGCCTAACACCGGGGAGCTGTTTTTT. Translated: CASSPRTGPNTGELFF.

With respect to this clonotype: Given a much more abundant clone one base away, this may be a read error. The chain uses TRBV10-3 and TRBJ2-7; TRBD2 agrees at 11 bases. Germline V gene sequence: CDR1 ENHRY, CDR2 SYGVKD. The CDR3 sequence is 17 residues long. The DNA of the CDR3 is TGTGCCAGCAGTTCCTACCTATTAGCGGGAGGGCCCTACGAGCGGTACTTC. It codes for CASSSYLLAGGPYERYF.

There are many counts of this clonotype. The rearrangement links TRBV11-1 to TRBJ2-1; D possibly matches TRBD1 or TRBD2 (6 bases each). V gave up 7 bases and J gave up 8 bases, with 18 bases separating them. CDR1 is SGHAT and CDR2 is FQDESV in the germline V gene (reference sequence). This CDR3 has 14 residues. CDR3 loop: CASILGGPLDEQFF. For the CDR3, the DNA is TGTGCCAGCATCCTCGGGGGCCCCCTCGATGAGCAGTTCTTC. The full variable domain, with the rest looked up from reference TRBV11-1 and TRBJ2-1, is EAEVAQSPRYKITEKSQAVAFWCDPISGHATLYWYRQILGQGPELLVQFQDESVVDDSQLPKDRFSAERLKGVDSTLKIQPAELGDSAMYLCASILGGPLDEQFFGPGTRLTVL.

This clonotype came up a few times. J is TRBJ2-1 and V is TRBV28; 7 bases are a match to TRBD1. V trimming: 3 bases; J trimming: 4 bases; junction bases outside the gene matches: 9. CDR3 length: 16 residues. Germline CDR1 and CDR2: MDHEN and SYDVKM. CDR3 nucleotide sequence: TGTGCCAGCAGTTTTCTTGTGGACAGGAGATACAATGAGCAGTTCTTC. Its translation is CASSFLVDRRYNEQFF.

This clonotype has at least ten counts. This chain joins TRBV28 and TRBJ2-1; no reliable D call. The CDR3 sequence is 13 residues long. CDR1 and CDR2 (germline): MDHEN, SYDVKM. The germline V and J ends were trimmed by 1 base and 9 bases, with 10 bases remaining between them. This CDR3 is CASSLSESVEQFF. CDR3 sequence (DNA): TGTGCCAGCAGTTTATCCGAGAGTGTTGAGCAGTTCTTC.

The chain links TRBV29-1 to TRBJ2-1; 9 bases agree with TRBD2. The junction had 14 bases not matched to a gene; V was cut back by 6 bases and J by 8 bases. The CDR3 contains 15 residues. In germline, CDR1 is SQVTM, CDR2 ANQGSEA. CDR3 protein: CSVSSPGLATYEQFF. The CDR3 DNA sequence: TGCAGCGTAAGCTCACCGGGACTAGCAACGTATGAGCAGTTCTTC.